This T cell receptor (beta chain) was recorded in a study of shared clonotypes between healthy human individuals. The V and J ends lost 5 bases and 2 bases respectively, with 12 bases between them. The CDR3 spans 13 residues. Germline assignment: CDR1 SQVTM and CDR2 ANQGSEA. Sequencing was performed with immunoSEQ multiplex PCR; in TCRdb, only in-frame clones are kept and a portion is missing. The sample holds nearly 500,000 clones, about three quarters seen once. The clonotype was recovered from a woman in her forties in good health. Some clones in this sample may be carry-over from other donors' samples. Sequenced: PBMCs. This chain uses TRBV29-1 with TRBJ1-1, with D possibly being TRBD1 (6 bases). The CDR3 DNA reads TGCAGCGTTTCCGACAGGACCAACACTGAAGCTTTCTTT. As protein: CSVSDRTNTEAFF.